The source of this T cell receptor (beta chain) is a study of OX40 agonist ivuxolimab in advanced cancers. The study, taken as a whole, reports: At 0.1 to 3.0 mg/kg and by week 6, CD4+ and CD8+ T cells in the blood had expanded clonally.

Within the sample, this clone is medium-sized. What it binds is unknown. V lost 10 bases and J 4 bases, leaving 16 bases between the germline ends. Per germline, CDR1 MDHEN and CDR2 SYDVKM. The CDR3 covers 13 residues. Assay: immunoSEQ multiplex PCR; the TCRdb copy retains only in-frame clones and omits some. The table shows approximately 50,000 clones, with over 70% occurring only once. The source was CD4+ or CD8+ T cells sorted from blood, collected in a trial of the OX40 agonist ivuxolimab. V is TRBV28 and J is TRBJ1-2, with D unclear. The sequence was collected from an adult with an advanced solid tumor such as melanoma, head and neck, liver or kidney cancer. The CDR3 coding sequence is TGTGCCACTTGGGCAAGGAGCGGCTATGGCTACACCTTC. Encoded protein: CATWARSGYGYTF.